One and the same sample provided the 8 T cell receptor beta chains below, sequenced in a study of cytomegalovirus exposure and HLA in healthy donors. 13 Jbeta primers and 60 Vbeta primers were used for the PCR. Method: immunoSEQ multiplex PCR; TCRdb's copy keeps in-frame clones and lacks some. The sample carries about 130,000 clones, roughly 80% recorded once. The sample taken for sequencing was PBMCs. All receptors come from a man aged 25 to 40 in good health and CMV-seropositive.

The J gene is TRBJ2-7, the V gene TRBV5-1, with a tentative D call TRBD2 (7 bases). Trimming removed 5 bases at V and 0 bases at J, with 18 bases between. There are 16 residues in the CDR3. Germline-derived CDR1 and CDR2 are SGHRS and YFSETQ. The CDR3 spells CASRYGGDKFSYEQYF. CDR3 nucleotide sequence: TGCGCCAGCAGATATGGGGGGGACAAATTCTCCTACGAGCAGTACTTC. Full variable domain (remainder filled in from reference TRBV5-1 and TRBJ2-7): KAGVTQTPRYLIKTRGQQVTLSCSPISGHRSVSWYQQTPGQGLQFLFEYFSETQRNKGNFPGRFSGRQFSNSRSEMNVSTLELGDSALYLCASRYGGDKFSYEQYFGPGTRLTVT.

This clone was observed a handful of times. V and J are TRBV9 and TRBJ2-1, with 10 bases that match TRBD2. V gave up 0 bases and J gave up 8 bases; unmatched junction bases: 8. CDR3 length: 16 amino acids. Germline V gene sequence: CDR1 SGDLS, CDR2 YYNGEE. DNA for the CDR3: TGTGCCAGCAGCGTAGCAAGGCTAGCGGGAGAGGATGAGCAGTTCTTC. Residues: CASSVARLAGEDEQFF.

V is TRBV4-3 and J is TRBJ2-3, with TRBD2 matching over 10 bases. V dropped 4 bases and J dropped 5; count of bases not matched to a gene: 12. The germline CDR1 and CDR2 sequences are LGHNA and YSLEER. CDR3 length equals 17 residues. In DNA, the CDR3 is TGCGCCAGCAGCCTACGGACTAGCGGACAGGTGGGAGATACGCAGTATTTT. Protein: CASSLRTSGQVGDTQYF.

V gene TRBV7-6 combines with J gene TRBJ2-7; D is undetermined. The CDR3 has 17 amino acids. Trimming shortened V by 0 bases and J by 5 bases, and 20 bases separated the two germline ends. Germline V gene sequence: CDR1 SGHVS, CDR2 FNYEAQ. CDR3 bases: TGTGCCAGCAGCTTAGCGTTCGGCTCACAGAGTACCCACGAGCAGTACTTC. Encoded protein: CASSLAFGSQSTHEQYF.

V usage is TRBV30 and J usage is TRBJ2-7; TRBD2 is a possible D gene (5 bases). From germline, CDR1 is GTSNPN and CDR2 SVGIG (reference sequence). There are 14 residues in the CDR3. Trimming removed 5 bases from V and 0 bases from J, with 14 bases in between. CDR3 residues: CAWAVRESSYEQYF. The CDR3 coding sequence is TGTGCCTGGGCCGTTCGGGAAAGCTCCTACGAGCAGTACTTC.

The J gene is TRBJ1-4, the V gene TRBV30; a possible D gene is TRBD1 (5 bases). Per germline, CDR1 GTSNPN and CDR2 SVGIG (reference sequence). Trimming shortened V by 3 bases and J by 5 bases, and 13 bases separated the two germline ends. The CDR3 consists of 14 residues. The CDR3 loop reads CAWSSQAINEKLFF. DNA of the CDR3: TGTGCCTGGAGCTCACAGGCTATAAATGAAAAACTGTTTTTT.

The rearrangement joins TRBV4-3 to TRBJ2-5, with D hard to call. This CDR3 has 14 residues. Germline CDR1 LGHNA, CDR2 YSLEER. V was shortened by 0 bases and J by 4 bases, with 9 bases between the two germline ends. The CDR3 DNA reads TGCGCCAGCAGCCAAGAGCCAGGTAGAGAGACCCAGTACTTC. Translation: CASSQEPGRETQYF.

The chain has TRBV5-1 and TRBJ2-3; a weak D match, TRBD2 (5 bases). V lost 6 bases, J lost 2 bases, and 13 bases lay in between. The CDR3 loop spans 14 amino acids. Germline V gives CDR1 SGHRS, CDR2 YFSETQ. The CDR3 DNA sequence: TGCGCCAGCAAGGAGGTTACTAACACAGATACGCAGTATTTT. Amino acid sequence: CASKEVTNTDTQYF.